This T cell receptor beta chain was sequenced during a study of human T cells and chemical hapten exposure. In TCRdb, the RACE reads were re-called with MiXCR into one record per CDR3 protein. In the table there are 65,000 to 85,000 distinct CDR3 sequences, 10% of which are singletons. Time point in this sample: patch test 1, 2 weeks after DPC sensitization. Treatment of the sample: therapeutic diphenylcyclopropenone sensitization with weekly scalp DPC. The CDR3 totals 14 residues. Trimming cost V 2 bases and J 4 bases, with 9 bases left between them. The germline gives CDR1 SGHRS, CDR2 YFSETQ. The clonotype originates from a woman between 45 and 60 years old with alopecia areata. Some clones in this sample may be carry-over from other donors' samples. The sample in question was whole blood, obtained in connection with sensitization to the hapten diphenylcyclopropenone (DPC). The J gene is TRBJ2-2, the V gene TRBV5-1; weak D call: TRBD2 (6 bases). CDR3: CASSFSGLTGELFF. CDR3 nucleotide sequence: TGCGCCAGCAGCTTTAGCGGTCTCACCGGGGAGCTGTTTTTT.